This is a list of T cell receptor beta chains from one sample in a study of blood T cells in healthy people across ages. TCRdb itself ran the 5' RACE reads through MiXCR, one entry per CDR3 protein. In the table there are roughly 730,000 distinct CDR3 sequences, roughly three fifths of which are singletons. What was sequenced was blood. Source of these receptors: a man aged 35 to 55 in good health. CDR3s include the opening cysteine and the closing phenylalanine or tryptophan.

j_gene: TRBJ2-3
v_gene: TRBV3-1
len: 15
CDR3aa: CASSQNPGYTDTQYF

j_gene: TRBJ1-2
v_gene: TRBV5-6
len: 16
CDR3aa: CASSSVGLDGNYGYTF

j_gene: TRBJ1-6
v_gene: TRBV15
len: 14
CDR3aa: CATSRAQGVSPLHF

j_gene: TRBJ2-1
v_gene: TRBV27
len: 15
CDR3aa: CASSLELQGYNEQFF

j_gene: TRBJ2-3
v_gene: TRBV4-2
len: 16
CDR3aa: CASSQGGTDHGGTQYF

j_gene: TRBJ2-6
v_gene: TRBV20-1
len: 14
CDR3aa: CSAREQHGANVLTF

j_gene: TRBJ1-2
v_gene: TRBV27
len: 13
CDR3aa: CASSRGGRYGYTF

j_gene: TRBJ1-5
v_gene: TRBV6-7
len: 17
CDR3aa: CTSSYATGTNSNQPQHF

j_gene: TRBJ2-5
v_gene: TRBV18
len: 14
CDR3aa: CASSPGQGMETQYF

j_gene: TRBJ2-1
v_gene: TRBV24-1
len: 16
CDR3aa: CATSDPLAGGHYEQFF

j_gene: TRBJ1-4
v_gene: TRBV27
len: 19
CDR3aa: CASSLSSGDSLVVNEKLFF

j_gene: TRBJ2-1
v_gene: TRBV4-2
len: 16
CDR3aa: CASSQATSGSYNEQFF

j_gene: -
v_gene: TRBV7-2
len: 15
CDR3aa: CASSLVGGGSDEQYF

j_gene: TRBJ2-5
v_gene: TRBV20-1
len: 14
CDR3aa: CSAHRLAGQETQYF

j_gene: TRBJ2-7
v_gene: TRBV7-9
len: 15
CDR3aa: CASSLASGGNYEQYF

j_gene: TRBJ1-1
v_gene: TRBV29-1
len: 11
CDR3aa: CSVDKGTEAFF

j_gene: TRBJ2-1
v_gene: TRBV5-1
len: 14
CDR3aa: CASSLLPTYNEQFF

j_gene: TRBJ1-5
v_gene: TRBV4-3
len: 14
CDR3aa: CASSQDLIGQPQHF

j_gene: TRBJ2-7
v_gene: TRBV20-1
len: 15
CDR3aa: CSARVLAGGTYEQYF